This T cell receptor (beta chain) stems from a study of blood T cell repertoires in COVID-19. Study summary: Whether acute or convalescent, the COVID-19 samples came from the United States, Italy and Spain. T cells, B-cell-depleted T cells, or PBMCs supplied cDNA or gDNA.

This CDR3 is built from 15 residues. Trimming shortened V by 0 bases and J by 5 bases, and 16 bases separated the two germline ends. Germline CDR1 is GTSNPN and CDR2 is SVGIG (reference sequence). Authors' processing steps: Amplified reference gene primers provided the basis for estimating nucleated cell counts. Using immunoSEQ multiplex PCR, the repertoire was profiled, and TCRdb retains in-frame clones only, with some absent. V, J and clone size reflect that table, while D and trimming were determined from the DNA. The sample comprises 65,000 to 80,000 clones, approximately 88% of which are singletons, and approximately 5% rests with the top ten.

This receptor was taken from a man aged 45-65 years with active COVID-19. Sequenced sample: peripheral blood. This chain joins TRBV30 and TRBJ1-2, with unresolved D. CDR3 coding DNA: TGTGCCTGGAGTGTGGGGAGGGCCCAAGGGTATGGCTACACCTTC. It is translated as CAWSVGRAQGYGYTF.